The clone carrying this T cell receptor beta chain was recorded many times. The record originates from a study of regulatory T cells in long-lasting Graves disease. The V gene's germline CDR1 is DFQATT and CDR2 SNEGSKA (reference sequence). V was trimmed by 3 bases and J by 2 bases, leaving 13 bases between them. CDR3 length: 14 amino acids. Construction of the TCR beta libraries employed iRepertoire HTBI primers in conjunction with Arm-PCR of CDR3 regions. Per the study methods: Sample data revealed roughly 62 TRBV and over eleven TRBJ segments. TCRdb itself ran the multiplex PCR reads through MiXCR, one entry per CDR3 protein. TCRdb's processing, not the study's, gives the V and J calls here. The repertoire holds about 540,000 distinct CDR3 sequences, with approximately 15% as singletons. Described time point: newly diagnosed GD, antithyroid drugs for less than 3 months. Generation of the TCR library employed RNA extracted from PBMCs.

These data also featured in a second study, about T cells in Graves' hyperthyroidism and ophthalmopathy. That publication notes: Patients with uncontrolled infections, other autoimmune diseases, pregnancy or lactation were excluded. Most thyroid-expanded clonotypes above 0.001 were also found in blood. Ophthalmopathy was separated from stable hyperthyroidism by a 13 V-J model.

The sequencing used peripheral blood mononuclear cells (PBMCs), collected at new diagnosis, from a patient treated with antithyroid drugs. The sequence derives from a man in his thirties or forties with Graves disease. The chain joins TRBV20-1 to TRBJ2-5; D gene uncertain. CDR3 region: CSASRTTRQETQYF. CDR3 DNA: TGCAGTGCTAGCCGGACCACCCGGCAAGAGACCCAGTACTTC.